This is a list of T cell receptor beta chains from one sample in a study of blood T cell repertoires in COVID-19. The repertoire was sequenced with immunoSEQ multiplex PCR; TCRdb's copy has only in-frame clones and lacks some. The sample holds fewer than 400,000 clones, more than 70% seen once. The sample consisted of peripheral blood. All receptors derive from a man younger than 40 with active or convalescent COVID-19. The CDR3 runs from the conserved cysteine through the conserved F or W. D genes are given only for firm matches. The listing skips clone size in some rows; elsewhere it reads once, few, many or a size class.

clone size	CDR3 length	D gene	V gene	J gene	CDR3 DNA	CDR3 protein
NA	15	NA	TRBV19	TRBJ1-6	TGTGCCAGTAGTTGGTTCGGACAGTATAATTCACCCCTCCACTTT	CASSWFGQYNSPLHF
NA	17	TRBD2	TRBV5-1	TRBJ2-1	TGCGCCAGCAGCTTGGGGGGTAGCGGGGTCTCCTACAATGAGCAGTTCTTC	CASSLGGSGVSYNEQFF
NA	16	TRBD2	TRBV4-2	TRBJ2-2	TGTGCCAGCAGCCATAACCTAGCGGGGGGTACCGGGGAGCTGTTTTTT	CASSHNLAGGTGELFF
NA	13	NA	TRBV30	TRBJ2-3	TGTGCCTGGAGTTTGGTAGCCGCAGATACGCAGTATTTT	CAWSLVAADTQYF
NA	18	TRBD2	TRBV20-1	TRBJ2-3	TGCAGTGCTAGTTCCAGTGGAGCGGGAGGGATGAGCACAGATACGCAGTATTTT	CSASSSGAGGMSTDTQYF
NA	15	NA	TRBV9	TRBJ2-3	TGTGCCAGCAGCGTAGGCCTAGCGAGCACAGATACGCAGTATTTT	CASSVGLASTDTQYF
NA	15	NA	TRBV6-2/TRBV6-3	TRBJ2-1	TGTGCCAGCAGTTACCAGGACTACACATACAATGAGCAGTTCTTC	CASSYQDYTYNEQFF
NA	12	NA	TRBV7-2	TRBJ2-3	TGTGCCAGCAGCTTAGGCGGATCAAAGCAGTATTTT	CASSLGGSKQYF
NA	15	NA	TRBV30	TRBJ1-5	TGTGCCTGGAGTCCACGGACAGCTAGCAATCAGCCCCAGCATTTT	CAWSPRTASNQPQHF
NA	16	TRBD1	TRBV5-1	TRBJ1-5	TGCGCCAGCAGCTTGGGCGGGACAGTCAGCAATCAGCCCCAGCATTTT	CASSLGGTVSNQPQHF
once	15	TRBD1	TRBV2	TRBJ1-6	TGTGCCAGCAGCCGGGACAGGGCGACTAATTCACCCCTCCACTTT	CASSRDRATNSPLHF
NA	13	NA	TRBV28	TRBJ2-7	TGTGCCAGCAGTTTACAGGGCCCCTACGAGCAGTACTTC	CASSLQGPYEQYF
NA	14	NA	TRBV21-1	TRBJ2-5	TGTGCCACCTTCCATCAGTCCATGGAAGAGACCCAGTACTTC	CATFHQSMEETQYF
NA	15	TRBD1	TRBV7-2	TRBJ1-1	TGTGCCAGCAGCTTAGCGGGTGCAGGGGGCAGGAGGGCTTTCTTT	CASSLAGAGGRRAFF
NA	14	NA	TRBV30	TRBJ1-3	TGTGCCTGGAGTCCCGGACCTGGGGGGAACACCATATATTTT	CAWSPGPGGNTIYF
NA	12	NA	TRBV9	TRBJ1-2	TGTGCCAGCAGCGCCGGTCACTATGGCTACACCTTC	CASSAGHYGYTF
many	13	NA	TRBV5-4	TRBJ2-3	TGTGCCAGCAGCCCTGACTGGGAGGATACGCAGTATTTT	CASSPDWEDTQYF
NA	14	TRBD2	TRBV6-2/TRBV6-3	TRBJ2-7	TGTGCCAGCAGCCCCGGGACTACCTGGGACGAGCAGTACTTC	CASSPGTTWDEQYF
once	15	NA	TRBV5-1	TRBJ1-1	TGCGCCAGCAGCCCCCGGGGAGGGATGAACACTGAAGCTTTCTTT	CASSPRGGMNTEAFF
NA	12	NA	TRBV12-3/TRBV12-4	TRBJ1-1	TGTGCCAGCAGTCCCCAGTCCACTGAAGCTTTCTTT	CASSPQSTEAFF
NA	14	NA	TRBV28	TRBJ2-2	TGTGCCAGCAGTTTATTTACGAACACCGGGGAGCTGTTTTTT	CASSLFTNTGELFF
NA	13	NA	TRBV6-6	TRBJ1-2	TGTGCCAGCAGTCCAGACAGAGGCTATGGCTACACCTTC	CASSPDRGYGYTF
NA	13	NA	TRBV6-2/TRBV6-3	TRBJ2-2	TGTGCCAGCAGTAGGGGATTCACCGGGGAGCTGTTTTTT	CASSRGFTGELFF
NA	18	TRBD2	TRBV10-2	TRBJ2-1	TGCGCCAGCAGTGAGCCACCCTATTTACGGGGGGAGTACAATGAGCAGTTCTTC	CASSEPPYLRGEYNEQFF
NA	16	TRBD2	TRBV5-1	TRBJ2-2	TGCGCCAGCAGGCGGACTAGCGGGAGTACCACCGGGGAGCTGTTTTTT	CASRRTSGSTTGELFF
few	16	TRBD2	TRBV7-3	TRBJ2-3	TGTGCCAGCAGCTTAGATTCTAGCGGGACCACAGATACGCAGTATTTT	CASSLDSSGTTDTQYF
NA	16	TRBD2	TRBV5-1	TRBJ2-7	TGCGCCAGCAGCTTGGTGGGCGGGGGGGCCAGATACGAGCAGTACTTC	CASSLVGGGARYEQYF
NA	14	NA	TRBV13	TRBJ2-3	TGTGCCAGCAGCTTGTTCGGCCGGGCAGATACGCAGTATTTT	CASSLFGRADTQYF
NA	18	TRBD1	TRBV24-1	TRBJ1-1	TGTGCCACCAGTGTCCAACTCCAGGGGGCAAGAATAATCACTGAAGCTTTCTTT	CATSVQLQGARIITEAFF
NA	15	TRBD2	TRBV4-2	TRBJ2-3	TGTGCCAGCAGTCGGACTAGCGAGACCTTTGATACGCAGTATTTT	CASSRTSETFDTQYF
NA	11	NA	TRBV30	TRBJ1-1	TGTGCCTGGAATCTACACACTGAAGCTTTCTTT	CAWNLHTEAFF
NA	14	TRBD2	TRBV6-5	TRBJ2-1	TGTGCCAGCAGTTTGGGGGGGAGGAACAATGAGCAGTTCTTC	CASSLGGRNNEQFF
NA	16	NA	TRBV10-3	TRBJ1-5	TGTGCCATCAGTGATTGGGGCAGCCTGGGCAATCAGCCCCAGCATTTT	CAISDWGSLGNQPQHF
NA	15	TRBD2	TRBV2	TRBJ2-1	TGTGCCAGCAGTGAGTCTAGCGGGGGGGCCGGGGAGCAGTTCTTC	CASSESSGGAGEQFF
NA	16	TRBD1	TRBV5-6	TRBJ1-1	TGTGCCAGCAGCTTCCCTGCGGGACAGATGAACACTGAAGCTTTCTTT	CASSFPAGQMNTEAFF
NA	16	TRBD1	TRBV10-3	TRBJ2-1	TGTGCCATCAGTTCCTTCGACAGGGCGAGTTACAATGAGCAGTTCTTC	CAISSFDRASYNEQFF
NA	12	NA	TRBV19	TRBJ2-7	TGTGCCAGTAGCGGGGGGCCCTACGAGCAGTACTTC	CASSGGPYEQYF
NA	13	TRBD2	TRBV11-2	TRBJ2-1	TGTGCCAGCAGACCTACCCCGGGGGGGGAACAGTTCTTC	CASRPTPGGEQFF
NA	11	NA	TRBV5-4	TRBJ2-7	TGTGCCAGCAGCAACCGGGGAGAGCAGTACTTC	CASSNRGEQYF
NA	14	NA	TRBV3-1/TRBV3-2	TRBJ1-2	TGTGCCAGCAGCCCAATGCGTGGGGCCAGTGGCTACACCTTC	CASSPMRGASGYTF
NA	14	NA	TRBV27	TRBJ2-1	TGTGCCAGCGGACTTTTGGGACTCCACAATGAGCAGTTCTTC	CASGLLGLHNEQFF
NA	15	TRBD2	TRBV6-5	TRBJ2-3	TGTGCCAGCAGTAGGACTAGCGGGGACACAGATACGCAGTATTTT	CASSRTSGDTDTQYF
NA	14	NA	TRBV11-2	TRBJ1-6	TGTGCCAGCAGCTGGGGGGGGTCGGATTCACCCCTCCACTTT	CASSWGGSDSPLHF
NA	15	TRBD1	TRBV19	TRBJ1-1	TGTGCCAGTAGTCCCTCCGGGACAGGGTTGACTGAAGCTTTCTTT	CASSPSGTGLTEAFF
NA	16	NA	TRBV3-1/TRBV3-2	TRBJ1-1	TGTGCCAGCAGCCAAGGGGGGCGGCCCTTGAACACTGAAGCTTTCTTT	CASSQGGRPLNTEAFF
few	14	TRBD2	TRBV10-3	TRBJ2-7	TGTGCCTCCGGCCCGCCAGCGGGAAGGGGCGAGCAGTACTTC	CASGPPAGRGEQYF
NA	13	TRBD1	TRBV30	TRBJ2-7	TGTGCCTGGGGGGACAGGGGGGTCTACGAGCAGTACTTC	CAWGDRGVYEQYF
NA	13	NA	TRBV14	TRBJ1-4	TGTGCCAGCAGCTTCAGGAATTTCGAAAAACTGTTTTTT	CASSFRNFEKLFF
NA	13	TRBD2	TRBV3-1/TRBV3-2	TRBJ2-1	TGTGCCAGCAGCCAAGATCGGGGGGGTGAGCAGTTCTTC	CASSQDRGGEQFF
NA	15	NA	TRBV28	TRBJ1-4	TGTGCCAGCAGTTTGTACCGACAGGAAAATGAAAAACTGTTTTTT	CASSLYRQENEKLFF
once	14	NA	TRBV6-5	TRBJ1-5	TGTGCCAGCAGACAGGGAATAAGCAATCAGCCCCAGCATTTT	CASRQGISNQPQHF
NA	15	NA	TRBV11-3	TRBJ2-7	TGTGCCAGCAGCAAAGCCCCCGACAGGGGAGGGGAGCAGTACTTC	CASSKAPDRGGEQYF
once	13	NA	TRBV7-3	TRBJ1-3	TGTGCCAGCAGCTCCCGAATTGGAGACACCATATATTTT	CASSSRIGDTIYF
NA	16	TRBD1	TRBV2	TRBJ2-3	TGTGCCAGCAGTGAAGCTTGGACAGGGGGCACAGATACGCAGTATTTT	CASSEAWTGGTDTQYF
NA	15	TRBD2	TRBV7-9	TRBJ2-1	TGTGCCAGCAGACCGGGACTAGCCTCCCACAATGAGCAGTTCTTC	CASRPGLASHNEQFF
NA	17	NA	TRBV7-2	TRBJ2-1	TGTGCCAGCAGCTTAGGAGGCGGGCGCCGACCCTACAATGAGCAGTTCTTC	CASSLGGGRRPYNEQFF
NA	10	NA	TRBV30	TRBJ2-1	TGTGCCTGGAGTGTCCGGGAGCAGTTCTTC	CAWSVREQFF
NA	15	TRBD2	TRBV14	TRBJ2-2	TGTGCCAGCTCCGGGCTAGCGGGAGAGGACGGGGAGCTGTTTTTT	CASSGLAGEDGELFF
NA	15	TRBD1	TRBV7-8	TRBJ1-5	TGTGCCAGCAGCTTAGGCGAGGGGGCAGGTCAGCCCCAGCATTTT	CASSLGEGAGQPQHF